This TCR beta chain originates from a study of cytomegalovirus exposure and HLA in healthy donors. This clone was found once. Repertoires were generated with immunoSEQ multiplex PCR, while TCRdb's copy carries only in-frame clones and drops some. The sample holds tens of thousands of clones, around 92% seen once. CDR3 size: 11 residues. Germline V gives CDR1 SQVTM, CDR2 ANQGSEA. V lost 6 bases and J lost 0, with 5 bases in between. Source material: PBMCs. The TCR comes from a young man in good health and CMV-seronegative. The chain combines TRBV29-1 with TRBJ1-2; D is unclear. CDR3 region: CSVGANYGYTF. The CDR3 region has the DNA TGCAGCGTCGGGGCTAACTATGGCTACACCTTC. The whole variable domain, filled in from reference TRBV29-1 and TRBJ1-2, reads SAVISQKPSRDICQRGTSLTIQCQVDSQVTMMFWYRQQPGQSLTLIATANQGSEATYESGFVIDKFPISRPNLTFSTLTVSNMSPEDSSIYLCSVGANYGYTFGSGTRLTVV.